This T cell receptor beta chain stems from a study of beta chain features in type 1 diabetes. The study, taken as a whole, reports: Shortening that was moderate but significant affected the TCRB CDR3s of Type 1 diabetes patients in all four CD4+ subsets.

V was cut by 6 bases and J by 7 bases, with 15 bases left in between. The CDR3 contains 14 residues. Per the germline V gene, CDR1 is LNHDA and CDR2 is SQIVND (reference sequence). As concerns this clone: Antigen specificity is unknown.

Sequenced material consisted of expressed TCRB transcripts (all of the isolated RNA was reverse transcribed). Some 3.3 million reads was the average for naive, central memory and regulatory T cell samples. The protocol was immunoSEQ multiplex PCR, while the TCRdb copy is restricted to in-frame clones and leaves out a portion. The table records about 660,000 clones, 11% to 15% of them present only once. The receptor was derived from a man aged 18 to 30 with type 1 diabetes. What was sequenced was naive CD4+ T cells from blood. The chain is built from TRBV19 and TRBJ2-2; TRBD2 is a possible D gene (5 bases). The CDR3 sequence: CASSPRAGDGELFF. Written as DNA, the CDR3 is TGTGCCAGTAGCCCGAGGGCCGGGGACGGGGAGCTGTTTTTT.